The rows below give T cell receptor beta chains drawn from one sample of a study of regulatory T cells in long-lasting Graves disease. TCRdb reanalysed the multiplex PCR reads using MiXCR and keeps one entry per CDR3 protein. The table shows 440,000 or so distinct CDR3 sequences, with about 17% occurring only once. These records were also assigned to another study, of T cells in Graves' hyperthyroidism and ophthalmopathy.

Sequencing was performed on peripheral blood mononuclear cells (PBMCs), taken at new diagnosis, from a patient treated with antithyroid drugs. The receptors stem from a woman in her 30s with Graves disease. Both conserved end residues are part of each CDR3. The D gene is left open where the match is weak. Expanded clones get a size class; other rows say once, few or many, or leave the size out.

DNA: TGTGCCAGCAGCCCCGACACTAGCGGGAATAGCCACCCTGCGCAGTTCTTC
CDR3: CASSPDTSGNSHPAQFF
V: TRBV7-2
length: 17
D: TRBD2
J: TRBJ2-1
size: -

DNA: TGCGCCAGCAGCTTCCCCGGGTACAATGAGCAGTTCTTC
CDR3: CASSFPGYNEQFF
V: TRBV5-1
length: 13
D: -
J: TRBJ2-1
size: -

DNA: TGCAGTTCCGTCGGGGGCCCTAGGGAGCAGTTCTTC
CDR3: CSSVGGPREQFF
V: TRBV29-1
length: 12
D: -
J: TRBJ2-1
size: -

DNA: TGTGCCAGCAGTCCTTTAGAGGGAGGCAATGAGCAGTTCTTC
CDR3: CASSPLEGGNEQFF
V: TRBV6-1
length: 14
D: -
J: TRBJ2-1
size: -

DNA: TGTGCCAGCAGTTTTCGTACGGGGGGGACCCCCTATGGCTACACCTTC
CDR3: CASSFRTGGTPYGYTF
V: TRBV12-3/TRBV12-4
length: 16
D: -
J: TRBJ1-2
size: many

DNA: TGTGCCAGCAGATGGGTAGGACGGCAGAACACTGAAGCTTTCTTT
CDR3: CASRWVGRQNTEAFF
V: TRBV28
length: 15
D: -
J: TRBJ1-1
size: many

DNA: TGCAGTGCTACATGGGGGTTCGGCACCGGGGAGCTGTTTTTT
CDR3: CSATWGFGTGELFF
V: TRBV20-1
length: 14
D: -
J: TRBJ2-2
size: many

DNA: TGTGCCAGCAGTTACCACCCCTCCAGGGTAATGAACACTGAAGCTTTCTTT
CDR3: CASSYHPSRVMNTEAFF
V: TRBV6-2/TRBV6-3
length: 17
D: -
J: TRBJ1-1
size: many

DNA: TGCAGTGCTCGGGCTAGCGGGAGGAGGGATGAGCAGTTCTTC
CDR3: CSARASGRRDEQFF
V: TRBV20-1
length: 14
D: TRBD2
J: TRBJ2-1
size: -

DNA: TGCGCCAGCAGCTTGGAGGCAGGGGGCAACGAGCAGTACTTC
CDR3: CASSLEAGGNEQYF
V: TRBV5-1
length: 14
D: TRBD1
J: TRBJ2-7
size: many

DNA: TGTGCCAGCAGCCCAGGGTACTCTGGGGCCAACGTCCTGACTTTC
CDR3: CASSPGYSGANVLTF
V: TRBV5-6
length: 15
D: -
J: TRBJ2-6
size: few

DNA: TGTGCCAGCAGCTTAGCGCAATCAGGGTGGGGAGGCTACACCTTC
CDR3: CASSLAQSGWGGYTF
V: TRBV11-2
length: 15
D: -
J: TRBJ1-2
size: -

DNA: TGTGCCAGCAGCCGTAATACTAACTATGGCTACACCTTC
CDR3: CASSRNTNYGYTF
V: TRBV27
length: 13
D: -
J: TRBJ1-2
size: -

DNA: TGTGCCAGCAGTTCCCCCTCCGGGACAGGGGACACGAGTCCCTACAATGAGCAGTTCTTC
CDR3: CASSSPSGTGDTSPYNEQFF
V: TRBV28
length: 20
D: TRBD1
J: TRBJ2-1
size: many

DNA: TGTGCCATCAGTGGACCTAGCGGGAGAACAGATACGCAGTATTTT
CDR3: CAISGPSGRTDTQYF
V: TRBV10-3
length: 15
D: TRBD2
J: TRBJ2-3
size: -

DNA: TGTGCCAGTGCACTGATGGGGGGTAGCAATCAGCCCCAGCATTTT
CDR3: CASALMGGSNQPQHF
V: TRBV19
length: 15
D: -
J: TRBJ1-5
size: -

DNA: TGTGCCAGCAGTACCCCCGGGGCGAATTATGGCTACACCTTC
CDR3: CASSTPGANYGYTF
V: TRBV28
length: 14
D: -
J: TRBJ1-2
size: many

DNA: TGTGCCAGCAGCCAGAGGGCAGACCTTCCCATACATAACACCGGGGAGCTGTTTTTT
CDR3: CASSQRADLPIHNTGELFF
V: TRBV14
length: 19
D: -
J: TRBJ2-2
size: -

DNA: TGTGCCAGCAGCGCTAGCGGAGCCCTGTACTATGGCTACACCTTC
CDR3: CASSASGALYYGYTF
V: TRBV28
length: 15
D: -
J: TRBJ1-2
size: many

DNA: TGTGCCATCAGGGCAGGGCAAACTGAAGCTTTCTTT
CDR3: CAIRAGQTEAFF
V: TRBV10-3
length: 12
D: -
J: TRBJ1-1
size: once

DNA: TGCAGTGCTAGGGGAGGGGAGAACCACGAGCAGTACTTC
CDR3: CSARGGENHEQYF
V: TRBV20-1
length: 13
D: TRBD2
J: TRBJ2-7
size: many

DNA: TGCGCCAGCAGCCGAGGACAGGCTTCCAGGGAGCAGTACTTC
CDR3: CASSRGQASREQYF
V: TRBV4-3
length: 14
D: TRBD1
J: TRBJ2-7
size: few

DNA: TGTGCCGTAGACAGCCCCTACAATGAGCAGTTCTTC
CDR3: CAVDSPYNEQFF
V: TRBV6-1
length: 12
D: -
J: TRBJ2-1
size: -

DNA: TGTGCCAGTTGTCGCGGGACAGGGTACAATGAGCAGTTCTTC
CDR3: CASCRGTGYNEQFF
V: TRBV6-1
length: 14
D: TRBD1
J: TRBJ2-1
size: many

DNA: TGTGCCAGCAGCCAAGAAAGGTTCTCCGGGGGCGATGGCTACACCTTC
CDR3: CASSQERFSGGDGYTF
V: TRBV14
length: 16
D: -
J: TRBJ1-2
size: few

DNA: TGTGCCAGCACCCGGACAGGGAATTTGGAAGACACCTTC
CDR3: CASTRTGNLEDTF
V: TRBV7-9
length: 13
D: TRBD1
J: TRBJ1-2
size: -

DNA: TGCAGTGCTAGAGATCAGGGAGGGGACTCTTATAATTCACCCCTCCACTTT
CDR3: CSARDQGGDSYNSPLHF
V: TRBV20-1
length: 17
D: -
J: TRBJ1-6
size: -

DNA: TGTGCCAGCAGTGAAGCGCCAGGAGTCGGGGGAACCGGGGAGCTGTTTTTT
CDR3: CASSEAPGVGGTGELFF
V: TRBV2
length: 17
D: -
J: TRBJ2-2
size: few

DNA: TGTGCCAGCAGCTTCCTCCCGGGGGGGGACTACGAGCAGTACTTC
CDR3: CASSFLPGGDYEQYF
V: TRBV7-3
length: 15
D: TRBD2
J: TRBJ2-7
size: many

DNA: TGTGCCAGTATTCCAGGGGGTTCGGGCAATCAGCCCCAGCATTTT
CDR3: CASIPGGSGNQPQHF
V: TRBV28
length: 15
D: TRBD1
J: TRBJ1-5
size: many

DNA: TGTGCCAGCAGACCCGACAGTCTCCCGTTGTACGAGCAGTACTTC
CDR3: CASRPDSLPLYEQYF
V: TRBV6-2/TRBV6-3
length: 15
D: -
J: TRBJ2-7
size: many

DNA: TGCGCCAGCAGCCTTCGGAGTCAAACTATAGGAGGGCCGAACACTGAAGCTTTCTTT
CDR3: CASSLRSQTIGGPNTEAFF
V: TRBV5-1
length: 19
D: -
J: TRBJ1-1
size: few

DNA: TGTGCCAGCAGCCGGGACACCCGCCGTTGGTTCTTC
CDR3: CASSRDTRRWFF
V: TRBV14
length: 12
D: -
J: TRBJ2-1
size: -

DNA: TGTGCCAGCAGCTTGTCGAGACTACCCAAGACCCAGTACTTC
CDR3: CASSLSRLPKTQYF
V: TRBV7-8
length: 14
D: -
J: TRBJ2-5
size: many

DNA: TGTGCCAGCAGTTTAAGGACCGTCCGGGCAGGGCGACGGGATACGCAGTATTTT
CDR3: CASSLRTVRAGRRDTQYF
V: TRBV28
length: 18
D: -
J: TRBJ2-3
size: many

DNA: TGCGCCAGCTACCAAGGCGCCTCGAACACTGAAGCTTTCTTT
CDR3: CASYQGASNTEAFF
V: TRBV5-1
length: 14
D: -
J: TRBJ1-1
size: many

DNA: TGCGCCAGCAGCCAAGGGAATATTCGGGGGACTAGGAGCACAGATACGCAGTATTTT
CDR3: CASSQGNIRGTRSTDTQYF
V: TRBV4-1
length: 19
D: TRBD2
J: TRBJ2-3
size: few

DNA: TGTGCCAGCAGCACTCGATCAACTGAAGCTTTCTTT
CDR3: CASSTRSTEAFF
V: TRBV7-2
length: 12
D: -
J: TRBJ1-1
size: few

DNA: TGCGCCAGCAGCTATGGGACAGGGGGATCCTACAATGAGCAGTTCTTC
CDR3: CASSYGTGGSYNEQFF
V: TRBV5-1
length: 16
D: TRBD1
J: TRBJ2-1
size: once

DNA: TGTGCCAGCCAACGAGAGGACAGGGGGCTCTACGAGCAGTACTTC
CDR3: CASQREDRGLYEQYF
V: TRBV6-2/TRBV6-3
length: 15
D: TRBD1
J: TRBJ2-7
size: many

DNA: TGCGCCAGCAGCCCAACGACAGGATCACCCGGGGAGCTGTTTTTT
CDR3: CASSPTTGSPGELFF
V: TRBV5-1
length: 15
D: -
J: TRBJ2-2
size: -

DNA: TGTGCCAGCAGCTTGGAAGGGAGGGGTGACTACAATGAGCAGTTCTTC
CDR3: CASSLEGRGDYNEQFF
V: TRBV5-6
length: 16
D: TRBD2
J: TRBJ2-1
size: -

DNA: TGCGCCAGCAGCCCCAGGGGGGGTAGCGGGAGGAACACCTACAATGAGCAGTTCTTC
CDR3: CASSPRGGSGRNTYNEQFF
V: TRBV5-1
length: 19
D: TRBD2
J: TRBJ2-1
size: many

DNA: TGCAGTGCTAGTCCGACTAGCGGGAGGTCCACCGGGGAGCTGTTTTTT
CDR3: CSASPTSGRSTGELFF
V: TRBV20-1
length: 16
D: TRBD2
J: TRBJ2-2
size: many

DNA: TGTGCCAGCAGTGAAGCAGGCAGAAATGAGCAGTTCTTC
CDR3: CASSEAGRNEQFF
V: TRBV6-2/TRBV6-3
length: 13
D: -
J: TRBJ2-1
size: many

DNA: TGTGCCAGCAGCTTGGTGTCCGAGGCAAACACTGAAGCTTTCTTT
CDR3: CASSLVSEANTEAFF
V: TRBV5-6
length: 15
D: -
J: TRBJ1-1
size: -